The T cell receptor beta chain described here comes from a study of lymphopenia after photon versus proton radiotherapy. General study points: Proton therapy kept repertoires fairly stable, unlike photons, which gained effector/memory cells. Oligoclonal CD8+ Temra expansion after nadir drove photon patients' diversity drop. Survival link was tested only in deceased patients; proton benefit remains a possibility.

Data came from immunoSEQ multiplex PCR; TCRdb stores just in-frame clones and leaves some out. Of 20,000 or so clones detected, approximately 84% appear once; the ten largest clones hold around 3%. As concerns this clone: Its target is unknown.

In germline, CDR1 is SGHDN, CDR2 FVKESK. The CDR3 is 18 amino acids. V was clipped by 4 bases and J by 0 bases, with 21 bases between them. The chain is built from TRBV14 and TRBJ1-2, with D perhaps matching TRBD1 (6 bases). Sequences were derived from peripheral blood, sampled from a patient treated with photon-based radiotherapy. The clonotype was recovered from a woman between 45 and 60 years old with pancreatic cancer. This CDR3 is CASSLLSPGAGPNYGYTF. The CDR3 bases are TGTGCCAGCAGCCTTCTCTCCCCGGGGGCCGGTCCTAACTATGGCTACACCTTC.